This passage covers 30 T cell receptor beta chains from one sample sequenced in a study of chemoradiotherapy in HPV16-positive cancers. Method: immunoSEQ multiplex PCR; TCRdb's copy keeps in-frame clones and lacks some. In the table there are about 2,000 clones, around 86% of which are singletons. The material was tumor tissue, obtained from a patient who underwent chemoradiotherapy. Source of these receptors: a human donor with HPV-associated anogenital cancer.

This chain uses TRBV9 with TRBJ2-2, with a tentative D call TRBD1 (5 bases). Germline values: CDR1 SGDLS, CDR2 YYNGEE. This CDR3 has 15 amino acids. With 3 bases removed from V and 1 base from J, the gap between germline ends came to 10 bases. The chain's CDR3 is CASSAPTGNTGELFF. The CDR3 DNA reads as TGTGCCAGCAGCGCACCTACAGGGAACACCGGGGAGCTGTTTTTT.

CDR3 region: CASSVVASGSQETQYF. Here the CDR3 DNA reads TGTGCCAGCAGCGTAGTGGCTAGCGGGTCTCAAGAGACCCAGTACTTC. The rearrangement joins TRBV9 to TRBJ2-5, with 8 nucleotides matching TRBD2. The length of the CDR3 is 16 residues. Germline CDR1 is SGDLS and CDR2 is YYNGEE. Unmatched junction bases numbered 6, after V lost 0 bases and J lost 2 bases.

This chain links TRBV28 with TRBJ1-5; D is unclear. The CDR3 has 15 amino acids. Trimming took off 7 bases at V and 0 bases at J, with 13 bases between the two ends. The germline CDR1 and CDR2 sequences are MDHEN and SYDVKM. Here the CDR3 reads CASIQRTDSNQPQHF. The CDR3, as DNA: TGTGCCAGCATCCAAAGGACGGATAGCAATCAGCCCCAGCATTTT.

V and J are TRBV2 and TRBJ2-3; no definite D call. Germline-derived CDR1 and CDR2 are SNHLY and FYNNEI. Trimming removed 2 bases at V and 2 bases at J, with 14 bases between. The CDR3 loop spans 16 amino acids. The CDR3 DNA is TGTGCCAGCAGTGAACGCGGACGAGAAATCACAGATACGCAGTATTTT. Protein product: CASSERGREITDTQYF.

V and J are TRBV4-2 and TRBJ2-5; the match to TRBD1 covers 8 bases. With 4 bases clipped from V and 2 bases from J, the junction kept 6 bases outside the gene matches. The CDR3 spans 15 residues. Germline V gene sequence: CDR1 LGHNA, CDR2 YNFKEQ. The CDR3 region is CASSLRTGRQETQYF. As DNA, the CDR3 is TGTGCCAGCAGCCTACGGACAGGGAGGCAAGAGACCCAGTACTTC.

The rearrangement uses TRBV4-1 and TRBJ1-1; 9 bases are a match to TRBD1. The CDR3 length is 15 residues. Germline CDR1 reads MGHRA; CDR2 reads YSYEKL. J was trimmed by 5 bases and V by 3 bases; bases with no gene match: 7. Here the CDR3 DNA reads TGCGCCAGCAGCCATAGACAGGGGGATGGGACTGAAGCTTTCTTT. Protein: CASSHRQGDGTEAFF.

The CDR3: CASSPRDHMNTEAFF. As DNA, the CDR3 is TGTGCCAGCTCACCGAGGGACCACATGAACACTGAAGCTTTCTTT. The V gene is TRBV18, the J gene TRBJ1-1; D is possibly TRBD1 (5 bases). V gave up 3 bases and J gave up 0 bases, with 11 bases separating them. Germline V gene data show CDR1 as KGHSH and CDR2 as LQKENI. CDR3 length: 15 amino acids.

The rearrangement uses TRBV5-1 and TRBJ2-7; TRBD2 agrees at 14 bases. V shed 4 bases and J 6 bases; nucleotides not matched to a gene: 18. Germline CDR1 is SGHRS and CDR2 is YFSETQ. CDR3 length: 19 amino acids. In nucleotides, the CDR3 is TGCGCCAGCAGCCCCGCCGGGACTAGCGGGAGACTGGCGTTGGGCGAGCAGTACTTC. Residues: CASSPAGTSGRLALGEQYF.

The gene calls are TRBV6-1 and TRBJ2-5; 9 bases align to TRBD1. CDR1 is MNHNS, CDR2 SASEGT, per germline. The CDR3 sequence is 16 residues long. V was pared by 3 bases and J by 5 bases, with 10 bases of the junction left unmatched. The CDR3 DNA sequence: TGTGCCAGCAGTGACCAAACGGGACAGGGAGGGGAGACCCAGTACTTC. Its translation: CASSDQTGQGGETQYF.

This chain joins TRBV27 and TRBJ2-3; D is possibly TRBD1 (7 bases). Per germline, CDR1 MNHEY and CDR2 SMNVEV (reference sequence). CDR3 length: 16 residues. The V gene lost 7 bases and the J gene lost 4 bases, with 21 bases spanning the gap. The CDR3, as DNA: TGTGCCAGCACTCCTTTCCAGGGGGGTCTCGCAGATACGCAGTATTTT. Translating gives CASTPFQGGLADTQYF.

The chain couples TRBV2 to TRBJ1-2, with a tentative D call TRBD1 (6 bases). The CDR3 loop spans 14 amino acids. Germline V lookup: CDR1 SNHLY, CDR2 FYNNEI. V was shortened by 5 bases and J by 3 bases, with 13 bases between the two germline ends. The CDR3 loop is CASSRGRGDYGYTF. The CDR3 DNA reads as TGTGCCAGCAGTCGCGGCAGGGGTGACTATGGCTACACCTTC.

The CDR3 region is CASSSSVANEQFF. For the CDR3, the DNA is TGCGCCAGCAGCTCTTCCGTAGCCAATGAGCAGTTCTTC. The chain combines TRBV5-1 with TRBJ2-1; D not certain. Germline V lookup: CDR1 SGHRS, CDR2 YFSETQ. The CDR3 has 13 residues. V lost 3 bases to trimming and J lost 6 bases, with 10 bases between them.

V gene TRBV18 combines with J gene TRBJ1-2, with D uncertain. The CDR3 contains 14 residues. Germline values: CDR1 KGHSH, CDR2 LQKENI. Trimming shortened V by 1 base and J by 0 bases, and 6 bases separated the two germline ends. DNA for the CDR3: TGTGCCAGCTCACCACTAGAGGCTAACTATGGCTACACCTTC. The encoded protein is CASSPLEANYGYTF.

The rearrangement links TRBV23-1 to TRBJ2-7; the D is unclear. TRBV23-1 is treated as an ORF (open reading frame) with a function not yet certain. Trimming removed 2 bases from V and 0 bases from J, with 5 bases in between. This CDR3 spans 13 amino acids. DNA of the CDR3: TGCGCCAGCAGTCAACAGAGCTCCTACGAGCAGTACTTC. Amino acids: CASSQQSSYEQYF.

The chain is built from TRBV9 and TRBJ2-2; TRBD1 is a possible D gene (6 bases). V was trimmed by 4 bases and J by 3 bases, leaving 16 bases between them. CDR3 length: 16 residues. Germline assignment: CDR1 SGDLS and CDR2 YYNGEE. The CDR3 sequence: CASSKEARQDTGELFF. The DNA of the CDR3 is TGTGCCAGCAGCAAGGAGGCTAGACAGGACACCGGGGAGCTGTTTTTT.

This clone appeared a single time. The chain has TRBV10-3 and TRBJ1-1, with D unclear. Per the germline V gene, CDR1 is ENHRY and CDR2 is SYGVKD. V gave up 10 bases and J gave up 1 base, with 13 bases separating them. CDR3 length equals 13 residues. This CDR3 is CATEDGENTEAFF. In nucleotides, the CDR3 is TGTGCCACCGAGGACGGAGAGAACACTGAAGCTTTCTTT.

The chain links TRBV30 to TRBJ2-5; no reliable D call. The CDR3 consists of 12 residues. Between the trimmed V and J ends, which lost 5 bases and 7 bases, there was a span of 14 bases. Germline-derived CDR1 and CDR2 are GTSNPN and SVGIG (reference sequence). The CDR3 DNA follows: TGTGCCTGGTCCCTCGGGTGGGGGACCCAGTACTTC. Translating gives CAWSLGWGTQYF. The full variable domain, in which reference TRBV30 and TRBJ2-5 provide the parts outside the CDR3, is SQTIHQWPATLVQPVGSPLSLECTVEGTSNPNLYWYRQAAGRGLQLLFYSVGIGQISSEVPQNLSASRPQDRQFILSSKKLLLSDSGFYLCAWSLGWGTQYFGPGTRLLVL.

The chain's CDR3 is CASSLVGGSNTEAFF. As DNA, the CDR3 is TGTGCCAGCAGCTTAGTTGGGGGATCGAACACTGAAGCTTTCTTT. The V and J genes are TRBV7-8 and TRBJ1-1, with a weak D call TRBD1 (5 bases). The CDR3 totals 15 residues. V lost 1 base and J lost 1, with 10 bases in between. In germline, CDR1 is SGHVS, CDR2 FQNEAQ.

The chain couples TRBV15 to TRBJ2-5; TRBD2 aligns across 12 bases. Per the germline V gene, CDR1 is LNHNV and CDR2 is YYDKDF (reference sequence). The V and J ends lost 1 base and 1 base, in that order; junction bases with no gene match: 10. The CDR3 has 19 amino acids. As DNA, the CDR3 is TGTGCCACCAGCAGAGGGGACTTGGGACTAGCGGGCTTCCAAGAGACCCAGTACTTC. This encodes CATSRGDLGLAGFQETQYF. The complete variable domain, with remaining parts taken from reference TRBV15 and TRBJ2-5, reads DAMVIQNPRYQVTQFGKPVTLSCSQTLNHNVMYWYQQKSSQAPKLLFHYYDKDFNNEADTPDNFQSRRPNTSFCFLDIRSPGLGDTAMYLCATSRGDLGLAGFQETQYFGPGTRLLVL.

The V gene is TRBV19, the J gene TRBJ2-2; TRBD1 is a possible D gene (5 bases). Germline V gene lookup returns CDR1 LNHDA and CDR2 SQIVND (reference sequence). Between the trimmed V and J ends, which lost 3 bases and 2 bases, there was a span of 10 bases. The CDR3 length is 15 residues. Here the CDR3 reads CASSILTANTGELFF. In nucleotides, the CDR3 is TGTGCCAGTAGTATCCTGACAGCTAACACCGGGGAGCTGTTTTTT.

This clone is classed as large. The chain combines TRBV5-1 with TRBJ2-1; 10 bases fit TRBD2. The trim removed 4 bases at V and 7 bases at J, leaving 14 bases unmatched. The CDR3 contains 17 residues. Germline V lookup: CDR1 SGHRS, CDR2 YFSETQ. The chain's CDR3 is CASSPNGASGGGNEQFF. For the CDR3, the DNA is TGCGCCAGCAGCCCCAATGGGGCTAGCGGGGGAGGGAATGAGCAGTTCTTC.

The J gene is TRBJ2-1, the V gene TRBV15; the D is unclear. The germline CDR1 and CDR2 sequences are LNHNV and YYDKDF (reference sequence). Trimming stripped 1 base from V and 5 bases from J, with 6 bases between. The CDR3 is made up of 13 amino acids. DNA of the CDR3: TGTGCCACCAGCAGAGCTGGAAACAATGAGCAGTTCTTC. This codes for CATSRAGNNEQFF.

This chain connects TRBV11-2 to TRBJ2-5; D is undetermined. Trimming shortened V by 1 base and J by 5 bases, and 11 bases separated the two germline ends. Germline V gene sequence: CDR1 SGHAT, CDR2 FQNNGV. The CDR3 contains 14 residues. The CDR3 protein is CASSLGSLGETQYF. The DNA for the CDR3 is TGTGCCAGCAGCTTAGGTAGCTTGGGGGAGACCCAGTACTTC.

The rearrangement uses TRBV10-2 and TRBJ2-5; no firm D call. Germline V gene data show CDR1 as WSHSY and CDR2 as SAAADI. The CDR3 has 12 amino acids. V lost 5 bases and J lost 4, with 8 bases in between. In DNA form, the CDR3 reads TGCGCCAGCAGTCCGACCCCAGAGACCCAGTACTTC. This encodes CASSPTPETQYF.

The genes are TRBV29-1 and TRBJ2-1; D might be TRBD2 (6 bases). V was trimmed by 4 bases and J by 12 bases, leaving 19 bases between them. Looked up from germline, CDR1 is SQVTM and CDR2 is ANQGSEA. The CDR3 covers 13 residues. Here the CDR3 DNA reads TGCAGCGTTGTATGGGCCAGGGAGGTGGTGCAGTTCTTC. This sequence encodes CSVVWAREVVQFF.

The rearrangement links TRBV6-5 to TRBJ2-2, with D perhaps matching TRBD2 (6 bases). V lost 2 bases to trimming and J lost 1 base, with 8 bases between them. Germline lookup yields CDR1 MNHEY and CDR2 SVGAGI. This CDR3 is 15 amino acids long. The CDR3 nucleotides are TGTGCCAGCAGTTACGCGGGAATGAACACCGGGGAGCTGTTTTTT. Amino acids: CASSYAGMNTGELFF.

This clone was counted a single time. The chain joins TRBV7-2 to TRBJ2-5; no definite D call. The ends were cut back, 1 base at V and 4 bases at J, with 7 bases in the middle. This CDR3 has 13 residues. Germline-derived CDR1 and CDR2 are SGHTA and FQGNSA. CDR3 region: CASSLVASETQYF. The CDR3 DNA reads TGTGCCAGCAGCTTAGTGGCGTCAGAGACCCAGTACTTC.

The chain couples TRBV7-9 to TRBJ1-3; D is possibly TRBD1 (6 bases). The CDR3 has 17 amino acids. Germline lookup yields CDR1 SEHNR and CDR2 FQNEAQ (reference sequence). V was cut by 3 bases and J by 0 bases, with 15 bases left in between. In DNA, the CDR3 is TGTGCCAGCAGCTTCGAACGGGGGGCAACCTCTGGAAACACCATATATTTT. The encoded protein is CASSFERGATSGNTIYF.

The rearrangement links TRBV10-2 to TRBJ2-2; TRBD2 agrees at 7 bases. The CDR3 contains 14 residues. Trimming at V came to 9 bases and at J to 6 bases, leaving 10 bases not matched to a gene. The germline V gene has CDR1 WSHSY and CDR2 SAAADI. Here the CDR3 DNA reads TGCGCCAGTAAGATAGCGGGCGCACCCGGGGAGCTGTTTTTT. It encodes CASKIAGAPGELFF.

This chain joins TRBV30 and TRBJ2-7; D gene uncertain. Trimming left V 4 bases short and J 0 bases short, with 13 bases between. Germline V lookup: CDR1 GTSNPN, CDR2 SVGIG (reference sequence). CDR3 size: 14 residues. The CDR3 DNA reads as TGTGCCTGGACGAGGACCGTGAGCTCCTACGAGCAGTACTTC. Its protein product is CAWTRTVSSYEQYF.